These 31 T cell receptor beta chains share one sample of origin, sequenced in a study of CD8 T cells in ankylosing spondylitis (dated by TCRdb to the late 2010s). The library was prepared using 5' RACE. The instrument was an Illumina HiSeq 2500. TCRdb reanalyzed the raw reads on its own, using fastp at Q25 for trimming and MiXCR for clone calling, and kept in-frame beta chains. CDR3 protein duplicates are merged, each entry listing the most common genes and DNA. In this sample the table shows 80,000 to 100,000 distinct CDR3 sequences, roughly 8.3% of which occur a single time. Approximately 9.9% of the sample is in the top ten clones. Sequenced input: blood, either unsorted or a sorted T cell fraction (not recorded which). The receptors come from a male donor with ankylosing spondylitis or in good health (not recorded which).

This clonotype has a count of ten or more. The rearrangement uses TRBV4-1 and TRBJ2-7; D gene ambiguous. This CDR3 has 15 residues. With 4 bases removed from V and 0 bases from J, the gap between germline ends came to 13 bases. Germline assignment: CDR1 MGHRA and CDR2 YSYEKL. The CDR3 coding sequence is TGCGCCAGCAGCCCCACCGAGACGGCCTCCTACGAGCAGTACTTC. Amino acids: CASSPTETASYEQYF.

This clonotype was counted ten times or more. The germline gene is not matched at one end of the junction; a read error may be the cause. This chain connects TRBV6-5 to TRBJ2-1; D is ambiguous. CDR3 length: 16 amino acids. CDR1 and CDR2 (germline): MNHEY, SVGAGI. In DNA, the CDR3 is TGTGCCAGCATTTACGGAGCCCACCGTTCCTACAATGAGCAGTTCTTC. Translating it yields CASIYGAHRSYNEQFF.

The DNA of the CDR3 is TGTGCCACCTCAGTCGCGGGAGGGCGCAATGAGCAGTTCTTC. Protein: CATSVAGGRNEQFF. The chain uses TRBV7-9 and TRBJ2-1; TRBD2 agrees at 9 bases. Unmatched junction bases numbered 10, after V lost 10 bases and J lost 6 bases. Germline V lookup: CDR1 SEHNR, CDR2 FQNEAQ (reference sequence). CDR3 length: 14 amino acids.

This clonotype came up many times. The V gene is TRBV20-1, the J gene TRBJ1-1; D not certain. Germline V lookup: CDR1 DFQATT, CDR2 SNEGSKA (reference sequence). Between the trimmed V and J ends, which lost 3 bases and 3 bases, there was a span of 5 bases. The CDR3 is 11 residues long. CDR3 protein: CSASLDTEAFF. For the CDR3, the DNA is TGCAGTGCTAGCTTAGACACTGAAGCTTTCTTT.

This clonotype was observed at least ten times. The chain combines TRBV2 with TRBJ2-3, with unresolved D. From germline, CDR1 is SNHLY and CDR2 FYNNEI. V was clipped by 8 bases and J by 4 bases, with 7 bases between them. This CDR3 has 11 residues. The chain's CDR3 is CASRGPDTQYF. Written as DNA, the CDR3 is TGTGCCAGCCGAGGCCCAGATACGCAGTATTTT.

A few counts support this clonotype. This chain links TRBV10-3 with TRBJ2-6; possibly TRBD1 or TRBD2 for D (6 bases each). V was pared by 7 bases and J by 0 bases, with 10 bases between. CDR3 length equals 15 residues. The germline CDR1 and CDR2 sequences are ENHRY and SYGVKD. The CDR3 coding sequence is TGTGCCATCACACAGGGAGGCTCTGGGGCCAACGTCCTGACTTTC. Translating it yields CAITQGGSGANVLTF.

This clonotype has a count of ten or more. DNA for the CDR3: TGCAGTGCTAGGCCCTCACTAGCGGGGGAAACCTACAATGAGCAGTTCTTC. Its protein product is CSARPSLAGETYNEQFF. The chain carries TRBV20-1 and TRBJ2-1; 11 bases agree with TRBD2. The CDR3 runs 17 residues. With V trimmed by 3 bases and J by 2 bases, 9 bases remained unmatched. Germline CDR1 reads DFQATT; CDR2 reads SNEGSKA (reference sequence).

This clonotype was seen at least ten times. The chain recombines TRBV12-3 or TRBV12-4 with TRBJ1-1; no definite D call. V was shortened by 7 bases and J by 0 bases, with 9 bases between the two germline ends. CDR3 size: 13 residues. The CDR3 sequence is CASTTSMNTEAFF. The DNA for the CDR3 is TGTGCCAGCACCACGAGCATGAACACTGAAGCTTTCTTT.

This clonotype has at least ten counts. In nucleotides, the CDR3 is TGTGCCAGCTCACCAAACAGGGGGCCCTACGAGCAGTACTTC. Protein sequence: CASSPNRGPYEQYF. The chain uses TRBV18 and TRBJ2-7, with TRBD1 identical over 9 bases. This CDR3 has 14 residues. With V trimmed by 2 bases and J by 2 bases, 1 base remained unmatched. Germline assignment: CDR1 KGHSH and CDR2 LQKENI. Drawing the rest from reference TRBV18 and TRBJ2-7, the complete variable domain is NAGVMQNPRHLVRRRGQEARLRCSPMKGHSHVYWYRQLPEEGLKFMVYLQKENIIDESGMPKERFSAEFPKEGPSILRIQQVVRGDSAAYFCASSPNRGPYEQYFGPGTRLTVT.

The chain couples TRBV9 to TRBJ2-3, with 13 bases that match TRBD2. The junction had 3 bases not matched to a gene; V was cut back by 3 bases and J by 2 bases. The CDR3 is 16 amino acids. Germline V gives CDR1 SGDLS, CDR2 YYNGEE. CDR3 sequence reads: CASSATSGGATDTQYF. CDR3 in DNA: TGTGCCAGCAGCGCAACTAGCGGGGGGGCCACAGATACGCAGTATTTT.

This clonotype has only a few counts. This chain joins TRBV29-1 and TRBJ2-1; D assignment may be TRBD1 or TRBD2 (7 bases each). The germline CDR1 and CDR2 sequences are SQVTM and ANQGSEA. This CDR3 is built from 14 residues. Trimming left V 7 bases short and J 6 bases short, with 19 bases between. The CDR3 nucleotides read TGCAGCGCCTCAGGGGGGGCTCCTATCAATGAGCAGTTCTTC. Translation: CSASGGAPINEQFF.

Many counts were recorded for this clonotype. The chain employs TRBV28 and TRBJ1-2, with a possible D match to TRBD1 (5 bases). Germline loops: CDR1 MDHEN, CDR2 SYDVKM. The V end was cut by 3 bases, the J end by 4 bases, with 9 bases between. CDR3 size: 13 residues. CDR3 residues: CASSFRGAYGYTF. DNA of the CDR3: TGTGCCAGCAGTTTTCGGGGCGCCTATGGCTACACCTTC.

This clonotype was observed many times. V gene TRBV6-1 combines with J gene TRBJ2-6; D might be TRBD1 (5 bases). Germline V gene lookup returns CDR1 MNHNS and CDR2 SASEGT. This CDR3 has 17 residues. Trimming took off 6 bases at V and 0 bases at J, with 15 bases between the two ends. The CDR3 nucleotides are TGTGCCAGCAGATCCTTAGGGGTTGGCTCTGGGGCCAACGTCCTGACTTTC. Translating gives CASRSLGVGSGANVLTF.

The table lists this clonotype with many counts. The chain couples TRBV7-8 to TRBJ1-3; D is perhaps TRBD1 (5 bases). V was pared by 1 base and J by 0 bases, with 13 bases between. The CDR3 consists of 17 residues. CDR1 is SGHVS and CDR2 is FQNEAQ in the germline V gene. The CDR3 DNA follows: TGTGCCAGCAGCTTAGGGGCCGGACAAATCTCTGGAAACACCATATATTTT. Its protein product is CASSLGAGQISGNTIYF. The full variable domain, with the rest looked up from reference TRBV7-8 and TRBJ1-3, is GAGVSQSPRYKVAKRGQDVALRCDPISGHVSLFWYQQALGQGPEFLTYFQNEAQLDKSGLPSDRFFAERPEGSVSTLKIQRTQQEDSAVYLCASSLGAGQISGNTIYFGEGSWLTVV.

This clonotype was seen many times. The V gene is TRBV4-1, the J gene TRBJ1-1; D uncertain. The V gene lost 2 bases and the J gene lost 7 bases, with 14 bases spanning the gap. This CDR3 contains 14 residues. The germline CDR1 and CDR2 sequences are MGHRA and YSYEKL. The CDR3 DNA is TGCGCCAGCAGCCAATTTTTGGGAGCCCTTGAAGCTTTCTTT. Amino acid sequence: CASSQFLGALEAFF.

The sample holds many counts of this clonotype. The chain uses TRBV5-1 and TRBJ1-1; 9 positions match TRBD1. This CDR3 spans 16 amino acids. V shed 4 bases, J shed 0 bases, and the junction held 7 bases outside the gene matches. Germline V gene sequence: CDR1 SGHRS, CDR2 YFSETQ. CDR3 loop: CASSLPGTGMNTEAFF. In nucleotides, the CDR3 is TGCGCCAGCAGCCTCCCCGGGACAGGGATGAACACTGAAGCTTTCTTT.

This clonotype was seen a handful of times. The J gene is TRBJ2-7, the V gene TRBV18, with no clear D. V lost 0 bases, J lost 4 bases, and 7 bases lay in between. Germline V lookup: CDR1 KGHSH, CDR2 LQKENI. This CDR3 comprises 13 residues. The CDR3 here is CASSPPDGYEQYF. CDR3 DNA sequence: TGTGCCAGCTCACCACCCGACGGTTACGAGCAGTACTTC.

This clonotype was observed at least ten times. The V and J genes are TRBV5-1 and TRBJ2-1; 13 nucleotides align to TRBD2. The V segment lost 2 bases and the J segment 9 bases; nucleotides outside the gene matches: 8. This CDR3 region has 16 residues. Germline CDR1 is SGHRS and CDR2 is YFSETQ. For the CDR3, the DNA is TGCGCCAGCAGCTTCCGGACTAGCGGGAGAATGGCTGAGCAGTTCTTC. Translating it yields CASSFRTSGRMAEQFF.

Many counts were recorded for this clonotype. The V gene is TRBV7-8, the J gene TRBJ2-7, with D hard to call. Germline CDR1 is SGHVS and CDR2 is FQNEAQ. Trimming pared 0 bases from V and 9 bases from J, leaving 3 bases between. The CDR3 length is 10 residues. The CDR3 nucleotides are TGTGCCAGCAGCTTAGCCTTGCAGTACTTC. This translates into CASSLALQYF.

This clonotype was recorded many times. V is TRBV5-1 and J is TRBJ2-1; tentative D call: TRBD2 (6 bases). Germline V gene lookup returns CDR1 SGHRS and CDR2 YFSETQ. The CDR3 is 14 residues long. The germline V and J ends were trimmed by 0 bases and 8 bases, with 12 bases remaining between them. The CDR3 reads CASSLVAAFDEQFF. The CDR3 coding sequence is TGCGCCAGCAGCTTGGTAGCGGCCTTCGATGAGCAGTTCTTC.

This clonotype was detected ten times or more. The chain has TRBV29-1 and TRBJ2-7; D is unclear. CDR1 and CDR2 (germline): SQVTM, ANQGSEA. Trimming shortened V by 3 bases and J by 0 bases, and 9 bases separated the two germline ends. The CDR3 runs 13 residues. The CDR3 here is CSVELRSSYEQYF. CDR3 nucleotides: TGCAGCGTTGAGCTTAGGAGCTCCTACGAGCAGTACTTC.

The sample holds many counts of this clonotype. This chain joins TRBV7-2 and TRBJ1-3; D remains ambiguous. Germline V lookup: CDR1 SGHTA, CDR2 FQGNSA. V dropped 1 base and J dropped 3 bases, with 10 bases sitting between them. The CDR3 covers 15 residues. CDR3 in DNA: TGTGCCAGCAGCTTAGAGTCTGCAGGTGGAAACACCATATATTTT. Translating it yields CASSLESAGGNTIYF.

This clonotype was counted ten times or more. This chain uses TRBV6-2 or TRBV6-3 with TRBJ1-5; D not resolved. This CDR3 is built from 16 residues. Germline CDR1 MNHEY, CDR2 SVGEGT. Trimming removed 2 bases at V and 3 bases at J, with 14 bases between. The CDR3 DNA reads TGTGCCAGCAGTTACCTGGCCCCGGCAGTCAATCAGCCCCAGCATTTT. The encoded protein is CASSYLAPAVNQPQHF.

This clonotype was found many times. The chain carries TRBV29-1 and TRBJ2-5; D gene uncertain. V lost 4 bases to trimming and J lost 0 bases, with 6 bases between them. The CDR3 has 12 residues. Germline CDR1 and CDR2: SQVTM and ANQGSEA. The CDR3 is CSVARNQETQYF. Here the CDR3 DNA reads TGCAGCGTTGCGCGGAACCAAGAGACCCAGTACTTC.

This chain links TRBV30 with TRBJ2-3, with D perhaps matching TRBD1 or TRBD2 (5 bases each). The CDR3 is 11 amino acids. V lost 5 bases, J lost 2 bases, and 5 bases lay in between. Germline CDR1 and CDR2: GTSNPN and SVGIG (reference sequence). CDR3 coding DNA: TGTGCCTGGGGGACCACAGATACGCAGTATTTT. Its translation: CAWGTTDTQYF.

The chain employs TRBV6-6 and TRBJ2-7, with 11 bases aligning to TRBD2. Per the germline V gene, CDR1 is MNHNY and CDR2 is SVGAGI (reference sequence). J gave up 7 bases and V 5 bases, and 10 bases lay outside the gene matches. There are 15 residues in the CDR3. Here the CDR3 reads CASSHSGGAVGEQYF. The CDR3 DNA reads as TGTGCCAGCAGTCATAGCGGGGGGGCAGTTGGTGAGCAGTACTTC.

For this clonotype: A much more abundant neighbour one base away suggests this may be a read error. V usage is TRBV24-1 and J usage is TRBJ2-7; weak D call: TRBD2 (6 bases). This CDR3 region has 15 residues. Germline V gene sequence: CDR1 KGHDR, CDR2 SFDVKD. The CDR3 reads CSTSDYRRGVYEQYF. CDR3 DNA sequence: TGTTCCACCAGTGATTATCGGCGGGGCGTCTACGAGCAGTACTTC.

This clonotype was seen ten or more times. The chain employs TRBV7-2 and TRBJ1-2; a possible D gene is TRBD1 (5 bases). The CDR3 has 16 residues. Germline CDR1 is SGHTA and CDR2 is FQGNSA. Trimming removed 1 base at V and 4 bases at J, with 16 bases between. The CDR3 loop is CASSLVVRDSVYGYTF. For the CDR3, the DNA is TGTGCCAGCAGCTTAGTCGTGCGAGACAGCGTCTATGGCTACACCTTC.

This clonotype has at least ten counts. The CDR3 coding sequence is TGCAGTGCTAGAGATGACAGGAGCACTGAAGCTTTCTTT. Its protein is CSARDDRSTEAFF. V gene TRBV20-1 combines with J gene TRBJ1-1; possibly TRBD1 for D (6 bases). CDR3 length equals 13 residues. Between the trimmed V and J ends, which lost 0 bases and 4 bases, there was a span of 9 bases. CDR1 DFQATT and CDR2 SNEGSKA come from the germline V gene (reference sequence).

This clonotype was detected many times. The junction and the germline gene differ at one end; a read error may be behind it. This chain links TRBV29-1 with TRBJ1-1, with 8 bases matching TRBD1. The CDR3 contains 13 residues. Germline CDR1 is SQVTM and CDR2 is ANQGSEA. CDR3 loop: CSVEGQGNTEAFF. In DNA form, the CDR3 reads TGCAGCGTGGAAGGACAGGGGAACACTGAAGCTTTCTTT.

This clonotype was counted many times. The rearrangement joins TRBV5-6 to TRBJ1-5; D ambiguous. Trimming took off 1 base at V and 5 bases at J, with 7 bases between the two ends. The CDR3 consists of 13 residues. Germline-derived CDR1 and CDR2 are SGHDT and YYEEEE. The CDR3, as DNA: TGTGCCAGCAGCTTGATAGGGCATCAGCCCCAGCATTTT. Amino acid sequence: CASSLIGHQPQHF.